This T cell receptor (beta chain) is from a study of shared clonotypes between healthy human individuals. Study processing details: ImmunoSEQ supplied junction-only sequences lacking quality scores, so filtering was different. TCRdb's copy holds only in-frame clones and misses some; the assay was immunoSEQ multiplex PCR. V and J calls and clone size come straight from that table; D and trimming were deduced from the DNA. This sample carries 2 million or so clones, less than 95% of them seen once, and the ten largest clones take roughly 1.1%. The CDR3 extends over 14 amino acids. Trimming removed 5 bases from V and 2 bases from J, with 12 bases in between. Germline-derived CDR1 and CDR2 are SGHTA and FQGNSA. Comment on this clone: The antigen is unknown.

The naive CD8 population came from CD45RO-negative cells selected for CCR7, without terminally differentiated effector memory CD45RA+ cells. All participating donors were Caucasian adults from Nashville, Tennessee. Study findings and constraints: Large depth notwithstanding, sorted-subset sequencing proved incomplete by rarefaction. Among donors, sharing of clonotypes was expected to be affected by sequencing depth.

This receptor was obtained from a man between 18 and 29 years old in good health. Sequenced sample: naive CD8+ T cells sorted from blood. This chain links TRBV7-2 with TRBJ1-1; D is perhaps TRBD1 (5 bases). This CDR3 reads CASSPGPGNTEAFF. CDR3 sequence (DNA): TGTGCCAGCAGCCCGGGACCGGGCAACACTGAAGCTTTCTTT.